This is a list of T cell receptor beta chains from one sample in a study of blood T cell repertoires in COVID-19. Here immunoSEQ multiplex PCR was the method, and the copy in TCRdb shows in-frame clones only, minus some. Among around 100,000 clones listed, about nine tenths were seen once. Material for sequencing was peripheral blood. The origin of the receptors is an elderly woman with acute or convalescent COVID-19. Both conserved end residues are part of each CDR3.

CSEDRGETQYF,TRBV20-1,TRBJ2-5
CASSLTGSDEQFF,TRBV5-1,TRBJ2-1
CASSPSGAGALSYNEQFF,TRBV11-2,TRBJ2-1
CASRPGTGKGYNSPLHF,TRBV19,TRBJ1-6
CASSSPERVTYEQYF,TRBV7-9,TRBJ2-7
CASSEMMASYGYTF,TRBV2,TRBJ1-2
CASGLGRDRVLGANEKLFF,TRBV12-5,TRBJ1-4
CASSLSGRARNTDTQYF,TRBV11-2,TRBJ2-3
CASSLAQETQYF,TRBV7-6,TRBJ2-5
CASRKGEGSPGSPLHF,TRBV7-9,TRBJ1-6
CASSIVLAGVGYTF,TRBV19,TRBJ1-2
CASSSGQGSNQPQHF,TRBV27,TRBJ1-5
CASSSTGLNTEAFF,TRBV2,TRBJ1-1
CATSRSGRNTEAFF,TRBV15,TRBJ1-1
CASTTQVTEQFF,TRBV12-3/TRBV12-4,TRBJ2-1
CASSRPQDTGEYEQYF,TRBV21-1,TRBJ2-7
CASSSTTGGNYEQYF,TRBV6-2/TRBV6-3,TRBJ2-7
CASSLIPMNTEAFF,TRBV7-9,TRBJ1-1
CASSQPGLLSYNEQFF,TRBV6-2/TRBV6-3,TRBJ2-1
CASSLYGEGTDTQYF,TRBV5-1,TRBJ2-3
CASSLGLDQPQHF,TRBV7-2,TRBJ1-5
CASSFRPDGGFGEKLFF,TRBV7-9,TRBJ1-4
CASSSSVSSYNEQFF,TRBV7-7,TRBJ2-1
CASSTRQGYNEKLFF,TRBV7-9,TRBJ1-4
CASSPTSVGTGELFF,TRBV6-6,TRBJ2-2
CASSRLRMLAGGGAYTQYF,TRBV6-2/TRBV6-3,TRBJ2-3
CASTELAGGPYEQYF,TRBV6-5,TRBJ2-7
CASSSPGQKNTEAFF,TRBV28,TRBJ1-1
CASSLQGDDTEAFF,TRBV4-3,TRBJ1-1